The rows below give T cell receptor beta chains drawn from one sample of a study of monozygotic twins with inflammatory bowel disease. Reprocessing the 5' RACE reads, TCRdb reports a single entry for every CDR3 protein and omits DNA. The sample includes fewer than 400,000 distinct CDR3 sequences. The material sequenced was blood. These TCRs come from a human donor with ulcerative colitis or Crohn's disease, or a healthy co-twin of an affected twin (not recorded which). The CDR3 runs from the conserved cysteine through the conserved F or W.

cdr3_aa: CASSRKAGVDEQYF
j_call: TRBJ2-7
v_call: TRBV7-2

cdr3_aa: CAGTVGSGYTF
j_call: TRBJ1-2
v_call: TRBV28

cdr3_aa: CASRAPWGRTEAFF
j_call: TRBJ1-1
v_call: TRBV6-6

cdr3_aa: CSARDLGGGVTDTQYF
j_call: TRBJ2-3
v_call: TRBV20-1

cdr3_aa: CASSLARQLAYQETQYF
j_call: TRBJ2-5
v_call: TRBV7-9

cdr3_aa: CASSEKGPQHF
j_call: TRBJ1-5
v_call: TRBV6-1

cdr3_aa: CATSDRTGYEQYF
j_call: TRBJ2-7
v_call: TRBV24-1

cdr3_aa: CASSLTQGLNTEAFF
j_call: TRBJ1-1
v_call: TRBV11-1

cdr3_aa: CSGGSGNTIYF
j_call: TRBJ1-3
v_call: TRBV29-1

cdr3_aa: CASSLAVGFGSETQYF
j_call: TRBJ2-5
v_call: TRBV5-1

cdr3_aa: CAWSAGKTLEAFF
j_call: TRBJ1-1
v_call: TRBV30